The T cell receptor beta chain described here comes from a study of radiation and T cells in renal cell carcinoma. Across the whole study: Nephrectomy followed 15 Gy stereotactic body radiation by 4 weeks. Study-level points and caveats: Baseline intratumoral clonotype presence is unknown without pretreatment biopsies.

Documented time point: baseline pretreatment blood. Treatment reported: 15 Gy SBRT to primary tumor, nephrectomy 4 weeks later. V was clipped by 0 bases and J by 3 bases, with 14 bases between them. The CDR3 has 16 residues. Germline CDR1 SEHNR, CDR2 FQNEAQ (reference sequence). Data came from immunoSEQ multiplex PCR; TCRdb stores just in-frame clones and leaves some out. The sample consists of 150,000 or so clones, 88% of them appearing once. As regards this clone: Its antigen is not known.

This chain uses TRBV7-9 with TRBJ1-2; D may be TRBD1 (5 bases). This clonotype was obtained from a woman between 65 and 79 years old with renal cell carcinoma. The sequences come from blood, collected from a patient whose treatment included radiotherapy and nephrectomy. CDR3 nucleotide sequence: TGTGCCAGCAGCTTAGCGCGAATCAGGGCAGACTATGGCTACACCTTC. This codes for CASSLARIRADYGYTF.